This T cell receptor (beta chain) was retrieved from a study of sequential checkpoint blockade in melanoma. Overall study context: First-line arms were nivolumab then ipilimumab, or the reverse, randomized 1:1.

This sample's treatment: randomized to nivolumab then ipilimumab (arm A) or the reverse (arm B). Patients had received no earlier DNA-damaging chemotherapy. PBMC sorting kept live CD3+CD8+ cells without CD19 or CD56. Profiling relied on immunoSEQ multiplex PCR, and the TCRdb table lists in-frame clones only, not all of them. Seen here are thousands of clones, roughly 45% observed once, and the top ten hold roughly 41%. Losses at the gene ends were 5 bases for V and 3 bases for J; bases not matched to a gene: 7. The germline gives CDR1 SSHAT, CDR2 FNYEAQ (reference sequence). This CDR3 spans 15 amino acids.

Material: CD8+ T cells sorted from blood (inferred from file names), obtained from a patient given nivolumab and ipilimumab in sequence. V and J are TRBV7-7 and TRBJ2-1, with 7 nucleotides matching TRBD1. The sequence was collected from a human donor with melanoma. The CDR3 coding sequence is TGTGCCAGCAGCAAAGGGACAGCCGGCTACAATGAGCAGTTCTTC. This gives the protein CASSKGTAGYNEQFF.